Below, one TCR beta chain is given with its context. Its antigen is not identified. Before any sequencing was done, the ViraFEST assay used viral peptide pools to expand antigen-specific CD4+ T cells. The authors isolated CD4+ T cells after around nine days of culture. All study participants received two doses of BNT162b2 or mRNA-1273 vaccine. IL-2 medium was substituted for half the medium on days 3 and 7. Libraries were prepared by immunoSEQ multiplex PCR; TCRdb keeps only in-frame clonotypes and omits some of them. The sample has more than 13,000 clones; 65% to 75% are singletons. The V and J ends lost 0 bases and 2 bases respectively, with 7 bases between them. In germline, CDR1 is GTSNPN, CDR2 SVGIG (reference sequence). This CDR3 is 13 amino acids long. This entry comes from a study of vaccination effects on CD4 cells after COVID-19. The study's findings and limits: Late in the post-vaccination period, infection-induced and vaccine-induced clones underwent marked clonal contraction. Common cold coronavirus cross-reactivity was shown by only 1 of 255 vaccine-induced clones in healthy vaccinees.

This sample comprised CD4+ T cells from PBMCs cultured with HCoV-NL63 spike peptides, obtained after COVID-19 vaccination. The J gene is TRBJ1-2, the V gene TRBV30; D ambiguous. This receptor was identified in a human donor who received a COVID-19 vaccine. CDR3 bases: TGTGCCTGGAGTGTAAAGAAAAACTATGGCTACACCTTC. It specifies CAWSVKKNYGYTF.